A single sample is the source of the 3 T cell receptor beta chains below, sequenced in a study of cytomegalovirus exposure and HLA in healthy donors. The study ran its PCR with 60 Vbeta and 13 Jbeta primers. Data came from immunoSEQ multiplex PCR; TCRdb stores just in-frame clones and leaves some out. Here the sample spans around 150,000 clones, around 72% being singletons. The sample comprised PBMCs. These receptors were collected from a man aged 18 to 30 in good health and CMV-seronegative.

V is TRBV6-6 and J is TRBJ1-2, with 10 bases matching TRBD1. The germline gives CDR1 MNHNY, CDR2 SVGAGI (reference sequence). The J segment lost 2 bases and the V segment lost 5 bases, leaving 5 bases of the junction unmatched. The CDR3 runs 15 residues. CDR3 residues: CASSPGQGRNYGYTF. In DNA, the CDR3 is TGTGCCAGCAGTCCGGGACAGGGGAGAAACTATGGCTACACCTTC.

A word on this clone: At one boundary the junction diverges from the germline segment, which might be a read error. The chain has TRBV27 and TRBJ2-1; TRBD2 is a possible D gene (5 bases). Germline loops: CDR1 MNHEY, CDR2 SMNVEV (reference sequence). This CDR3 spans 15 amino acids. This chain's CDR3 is CASTLGATTYDEQFF. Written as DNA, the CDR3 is TGTGCCAGCACACTAGGAGCGACAACCTACGATGAGCAGTTCTTC.

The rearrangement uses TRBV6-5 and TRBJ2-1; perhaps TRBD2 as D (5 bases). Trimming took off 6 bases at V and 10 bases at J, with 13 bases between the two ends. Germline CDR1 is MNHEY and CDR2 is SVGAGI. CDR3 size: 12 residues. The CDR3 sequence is CASSSFEGEQFF. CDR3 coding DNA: TGTGCCAGCAGCTCATTTGAGGGCGAGCAGTTCTTC.